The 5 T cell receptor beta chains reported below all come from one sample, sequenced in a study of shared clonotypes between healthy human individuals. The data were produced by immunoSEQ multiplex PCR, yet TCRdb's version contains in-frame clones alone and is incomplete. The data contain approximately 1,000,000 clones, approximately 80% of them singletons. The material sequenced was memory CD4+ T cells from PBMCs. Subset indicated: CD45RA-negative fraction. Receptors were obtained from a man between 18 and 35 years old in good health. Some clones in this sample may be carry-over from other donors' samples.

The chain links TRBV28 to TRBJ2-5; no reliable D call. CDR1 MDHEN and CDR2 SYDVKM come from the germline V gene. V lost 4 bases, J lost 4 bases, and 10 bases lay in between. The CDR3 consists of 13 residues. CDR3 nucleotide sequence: TGTGCCAGCAGTTCCATCACCATAGAGACCCAGTACTTC. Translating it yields CASSSITIETQYF.

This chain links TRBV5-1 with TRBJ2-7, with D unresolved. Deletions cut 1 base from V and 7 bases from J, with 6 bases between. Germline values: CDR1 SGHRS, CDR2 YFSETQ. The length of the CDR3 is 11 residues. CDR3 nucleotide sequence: TGCGCCAGCAGCTTGTTCGCTGAGCAGTACTTC. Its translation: CASSLFAEQYF.

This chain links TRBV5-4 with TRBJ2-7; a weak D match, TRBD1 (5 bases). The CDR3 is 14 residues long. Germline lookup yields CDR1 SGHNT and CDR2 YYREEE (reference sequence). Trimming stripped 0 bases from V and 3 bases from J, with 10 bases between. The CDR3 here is CASSLELGLYEQYF. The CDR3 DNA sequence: TGTGCCAGCAGCTTGGAACTGGGGCTCTACGAGCAGTACTTC.

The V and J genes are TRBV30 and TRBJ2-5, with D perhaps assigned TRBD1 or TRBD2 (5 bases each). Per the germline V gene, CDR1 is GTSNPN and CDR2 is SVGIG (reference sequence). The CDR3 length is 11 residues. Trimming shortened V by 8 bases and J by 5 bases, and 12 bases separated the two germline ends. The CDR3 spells CAQKRDETQYF. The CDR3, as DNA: TGTGCCCAGAAGAGGGACGAGACCCAGTACTTC.

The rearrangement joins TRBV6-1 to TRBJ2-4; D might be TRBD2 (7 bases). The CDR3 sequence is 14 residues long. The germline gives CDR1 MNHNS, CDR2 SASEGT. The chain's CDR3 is CAVRGRVTKNIQYF. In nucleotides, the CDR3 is TGTGCGGTGCGGGGGCGGGTGACCAAAAACATTCAGTACTTC.